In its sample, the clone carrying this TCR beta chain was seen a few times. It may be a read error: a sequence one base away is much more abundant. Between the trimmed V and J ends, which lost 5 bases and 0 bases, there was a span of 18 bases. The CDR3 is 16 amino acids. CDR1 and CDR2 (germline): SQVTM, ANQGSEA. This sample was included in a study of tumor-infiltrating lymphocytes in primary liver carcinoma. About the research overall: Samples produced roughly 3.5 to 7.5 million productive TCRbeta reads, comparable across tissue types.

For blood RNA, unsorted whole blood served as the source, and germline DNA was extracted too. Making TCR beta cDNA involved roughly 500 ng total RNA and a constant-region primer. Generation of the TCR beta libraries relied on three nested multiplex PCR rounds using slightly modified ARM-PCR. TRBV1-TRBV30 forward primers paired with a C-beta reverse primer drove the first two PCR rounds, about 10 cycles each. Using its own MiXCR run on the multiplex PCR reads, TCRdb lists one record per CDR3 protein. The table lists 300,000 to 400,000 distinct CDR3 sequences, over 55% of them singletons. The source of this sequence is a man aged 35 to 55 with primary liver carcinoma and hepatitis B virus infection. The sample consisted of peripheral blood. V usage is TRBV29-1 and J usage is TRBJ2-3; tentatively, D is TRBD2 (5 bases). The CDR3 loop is CSVQAGTHTSTDTQYF. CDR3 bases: TGCAGCGTTCAGGCGGGTACCCATACGAGCACAGATACGCAGTATTTT.